Sequencing of this TCR beta chain was carried out in a study of T-cell reconstitution after alpha-beta-depleted transplantation in children. V lost 4 bases to trimming and J lost 13 bases, with 16 bases between them. The CDR3 length is 12 residues. This clonotype was seen only a few times. Unique molecular identifiers were used to barcode this TCRbeta library. TCRdb processed the PCR reads anew with MiXCR; each CDR3 protein has one entry. The table has more than 300,000 distinct CDR3 sequences, 15% to 20% seen once. V and J are TRBV12-3 or TRBV12-4 and TRBJ2-5; weak D call: TRBD2 (6 bases). The sequencing used PBMCs, mostly from graft donor cells, collected 360 days after TCRalphabeta/CD19-depleted stem cell transplant. This receptor was taken from a male patient under 10 years old who had a stem cell transplant for acute lymphoblastic leukemia, so the T cells may come from the graft donor. The DNA of the CDR3 is TGTGCCAGCAGTTCCCTAGCGAAAGGAGGGTACTTC. As protein: CASSSLAKGGYF.